This TCR beta chain was profiled in a study of CD8 T cells in ankylosing spondylitis. Study observations and caveats: What appeared characteristic of ankylosing spondylitis blood was a TCR beta motif of fewer than ten highly homologous variants. Past studies reported some motif variants in reactive arthritis synovial fluid and blood.

With regard to this clonotype: Antigen specificity is unknown.

Germline CDR1 MNHEY, CDR2 SMNVEV (reference sequence). This CDR3 is 15 amino acids long. V shed 0 bases and J shed 3 bases, with 9 bases lying between them. Via MiXCR, TCRdb re-called the 5' RACE reads, giving one row per CDR3 protein. The sample consists of 700,000 or so distinct CDR3 sequences, under 20% of them appearing once. The material sequenced was blood, either unsorted or a sorted T cell fraction (not recorded which). This TCR was recovered from a male donor with ankylosing spondylitis. V is TRBV27 and J is TRBJ2-1; D might be TRBD2 (5 bases). In DNA, the CDR3 is TGTGCCAGCAGTTTATCGTTGAGCGGCTACAATGAGCAGTTCTTC. Translating it yields CASSLSLSGYNEQFF.